This T cell receptor beta chain is from a study of PD-1 blockade in classical Hodgkin lymphoma. As for time point: newly diagnosed, previously untreated cHL patient sample. Magnetic negative selection purified CD4+ T cells from thawed PBMCs. Clones were read by immunoSEQ multiplex PCR, and TCRdb kept only the in-frame ones, dropping some. The repertoire holds about 20,000 clones, with approximately 92% as singletons. The receptor was isolated from a human donor with classical Hodgkin lymphoma. Sequenced sample: CD4+ T cells from blood.

CDR3 bases: TGTGCCAGCCCCCGGGATTCCAATCAGCCCCAGCATTTT. The encoded protein is CASPRDSNQPQHF. The chain links TRBV6-4 to TRBJ1-5; unclear D gene. V lost 8 bases and J 3 bases, leaving 11 bases between the germline ends. CDR1 is MRHNA, CDR2 SNTAGT, per germline. This CDR3 is 13 amino acids long.